A selection of T cell receptor beta chains follows, all from one sample in a study of blood T cell dynamics during melanoma immunotherapy. Produced via immunoSEQ multiplex PCR; TCRdb's table is partial and in-frame only. This table has nearly 7,000 clones, around 83% appearing once. The specimen was blood, collected from a patient treated with checkpoint blockade. These receptors were collected from a human donor with melanoma. Some clones in this sample may be carry-over from other donors' samples. Both conserved end residues are part of each CDR3. A D gene is named only where the DNA matches it firmly. For some rows the clone size is stated as once, few or many, or as a class when expanded; others skip it.

cdr3_aa cdr3_nt d_call clone_size j_call v_call
CASSEQPRVNSPLHF TGCGCCAGCAGCGAACAACCCAGGGTAAATTCACCCCTCCACTTT . . TRBJ1-6 TRBV5-1
CASSDSGSNEQYF TGCGCCAGCAGTGACTCCGGGTCCAACGAGCAGTACTTC . . TRBJ2-7 TRBV10-2
CASRPTSAASTDTQYF TGTGCCAGTAGGCCGACTAGCGCCGCTAGCACAGATACGCAGTATTTT TRBD2 . TRBJ2-3 TRBV19
CASSYQTGGTDTQYF TGTGCCAGCAGTTACCAGACAGGGGGCACGGATACGCAGTATTTT TRBD1 . TRBJ2-3 TRBV28
CASSPRGKGLSYEQYF TGTGCCAGCAGTCCCCGAGGGAAAGGCCTGTCCTACGAGCAGTACTTC . . TRBJ2-7 TRBV28
CASSEGFRTSGPYEQYF TGTGCCAGCAGTGAGGGTTTTAGGACTAGCGGGCCATACGAGCAGTACTTC TRBD2 . TRBJ2-7 TRBV2
CASTPMGRNNQPQHF TGTGCCAGTACCCCTATGGGTCGAAACAATCAGCCCCAGCATTTT . . TRBJ1-5 TRBV19
CASSRVGQGGEKLFF TGTGCCAGCAGCCGTGTGGGACAGGGGGGTGAAAAACTGTTTTTT TRBD1 . TRBJ1-4 TRBV5-8
CASGSGANVLTF TGTGCCAGTGGCTCTGGGGCCAACGTCCTGACTTTC . few TRBJ2-6 TRBV7-3
CASSPQGPGTGNEQYF TGTGCCAGCTCACCCCAAGGTCCCGGGACAGGGAACGAGCAGTACTTC TRBD1 . TRBJ2-7 TRBV18
CASSQDIQGREPQHF TGCGCCAGCAGCCAAGACATACAGGGTAGAGAGCCCCAGCATTTT . few TRBJ1-5 TRBV4-3